What follows are 16 T cell receptor beta chains derived from one specimen sequenced in a study of control samples from healthy donors and cancer patients (dated by TCRdb to 2018 to 2020). Library preparation used the immunoSEQ multiplex PCR assay. The table was pulled from immuneACCESS by TCRdb, which kept in-frame rearrangements only. Such tables lose some clones; where checked, under half of the loss comes from unresolved V genes, and the rest has no known cause. Here the sample has roughly 100,000 clones; about 90% occur a single time. The ten largest clonotypes hold 2% to 3% of the sample. Material for sequencing was blood. Receptors originate from a woman aged 18-35 years in good health.

V usage is TRBV5-1 and J usage is TRBJ1-2; 11 bases are a match to TRBD1. Germline loops: CDR1 SGHRS, CDR2 YFSETQ. This CDR3 is 16 amino acids long. J gave up 0 bases and V 5 bases, and 6 bases lay outside the gene matches. The CDR3 DNA is TGCGCCAGCAGTATCGGGACAGGGGGATCTAACTATGGCTACACCTTC. It specifies CASSIGTGGSNYGYTF.

The chain is built from TRBV7-9 and TRBJ2-3; unclear D gene. The germline V gene has CDR1 SEHNR and CDR2 FQNEAQ (reference sequence). The CDR3 length is 13 residues. V was pared by 1 base and J by 2 bases, with 4 bases between. CDR3 loop: CASSLGDTDTQYF. CDR3 DNA sequence: TGTGCCAGCAGCTTAGGGGACACAGATACGCAGTATTTT. The variable domain in full, completed from reference TRBV7-9 and TRBJ2-3, reads DTGVSQNPRHKITKRGQNVTFRCDPISEHNRLYWYRQTLGQGPEFLTYFQNEAQLEKSRLLSDRFSAERPKGSFSTLEIQRTEQGDSAMYLCASSLGDTDTQYFGPGTRLTVL.

This clone was observed once. The V and J genes are TRBV5-1 and TRBJ1-2; D unclear. The CDR3 covers 14 residues. The germline V and J ends were trimmed by 0 bases and 2 bases, with 8 bases remaining between them. The germline V gene has CDR1 SGHRS and CDR2 YFSETQ. The CDR3 protein is CASSLVRQNYGYTF. The CDR3 nucleotides read TGCGCCAGCAGCTTGGTACGGCAGAACTATGGCTACACCTTC.

CDR3: CASSLGQKNTGELFF. The CDR3 DNA sequence: TGTGCCAGCAGCTTAGGACAGAAGAACACCGGGGAGCTGTTTTTT. This sequence joins TRBV5-4 and TRBJ2-2, with a weak D call TRBD1 (6 bases). The CDR3 loop spans 15 amino acids. Germline V gives CDR1 SGHNT, CDR2 YYREEE (reference sequence). Between the trimmed V and J ends, which lost 2 bases and 1 base, there was a span of 9 bases.

The V gene is TRBV15, the J gene TRBJ2-6; D gene unclear. The length of the CDR3 is 20 residues. Germline CDR1 and CDR2: LNHNV and YYDKDF (reference sequence). V lost 1 base and J lost 0, with 19 bases in between. In DNA form, the CDR3 reads TGTGCCACCAGCAGAGTTGTTTTTATAAACACAACCTCTGGGGCCAACGTCCTGACTTTC. Amino acids: CATSRVVFINTTSGANVLTF.

This chain uses TRBV30 with TRBJ2-1; TRBD1 is a possible D gene (8 bases). The V end was cut by 3 bases, the J end by 9 bases, with 15 bases between. The CDR3 contains 13 residues. Per the germline V gene, CDR1 is GTSNPN and CDR2 is SVGIG (reference sequence). The CDR3 region has the DNA TGTGCCTGGAGGATGACAGGGGAGGGTGAGCAGTTCTTC. Protein product: CAWRMTGEGEQFF.

This clone was found once. V gene TRBV7-9 combines with J gene TRBJ1-5; D possibly corresponds to TRBD1 (5 bases). V lost 5 bases and J 0 bases, leaving 14 bases between the germline ends. Per the germline V gene, CDR1 is SEHNR and CDR2 is FQNEAQ (reference sequence). The length of the CDR3 is 16 residues. The CDR3 reads CASSEGSRASNQPQHF. CDR3 coding DNA: TGTGCCAGCAGCGAGGGGAGCAGGGCTAGCAATCAGCCCCAGCATTTT. The entire variable domain, with the rest obtained from reference TRBV7-9 and TRBJ1-5, is as follows: DTGVSQNPRHKITKRGQNVTFRCDPISEHNRLYWYRQTLGQGPEFLTYFQNEAQLEKSRLLSDRFSAERPKGSFSTLEIQRTEQGDSAMYLCASSEGSRASNQPQHFGDGTRLSIL.

The gene calls are TRBV27 and TRBJ1-1; a possible D gene is TRBD1 (5 bases). Germline V gives CDR1 MNHEY, CDR2 SMNVEV (reference sequence). Trimming cost V 5 bases and J 0 bases, with 16 bases left between them. The CDR3 has 16 residues. The CDR3: CASSRRMLDMNTEAFF. CDR3 coding DNA: TGTGCCAGCAGTCGCCGAATGCTGGACATGAACACTGAAGCTTTCTTT.

V is TRBV6-2 or TRBV6-3 and J is TRBJ2-4; 8 bases map to TRBD2. Per the germline V gene, CDR1 is MNHEY and CDR2 is SVGEGT. V trimming: 2 bases; J trimming: 6 bases; junction bases outside the gene matches: 6. The CDR3 covers 15 residues. The CDR3 region is CASSYPGTRINIQYF. The CDR3 region has the DNA TGTGCCAGCAGTTACCCCGGGACTAGGATAAACATTCAGTACTTC.

Note on this clone: The sample holds other DNA sequences that translate to the same CDR3. V is TRBV24-1 and J is TRBJ2-1; 7 bases are a match to TRBD1. This CDR3 spans 15 amino acids. CDR1 is KGHDR and CDR2 is SFDVKD in the germline V gene. Losses at the gene ends were 3 bases for V and 4 bases for J; bases not matched to a gene: 5. CDR3 residues: CATSDPGTVYNEQFF. The CDR3 DNA reads TGTGCCACCAGTGATCCAGGGACAGTTTACAATGAGCAGTTCTTC.

CDR3 protein: CAWGNSPLHF. In DNA form, the CDR3 reads TGTGCCTGGGGAAATTCACCCCTCCACTTT. The chain uses TRBV30 and TRBJ1-6; D unresolved. The V gene's germline CDR1 is GTSNPN and CDR2 SVGIG (reference sequence). Trimming stripped 5 bases from V and 7 bases from J, with 3 bases between. This CDR3 spans 10 amino acids.

The chain joins TRBV10-3 to TRBJ2-7; D remains ambiguous. Per germline, CDR1 ENHRY and CDR2 SYGVKD. The CDR3 contains 12 residues. Deletions cut 2 bases from V and 3 bases from J, with 5 bases between. The CDR3 DNA sequence: TGTGCCATCAGTGAGGCTAGCTACGAGCAGTACTTC. Its protein is CAISEASYEQYF.

This chain connects TRBV4-3 to TRBJ2-2; D tentatively fits TRBD1 or TRBD2 (5 bases each). Germline V gene sequence: CDR1 LGHNA, CDR2 YSLEER. The CDR3 totals 17 residues. V lost 0 bases and J 9 bases, leaving 20 bases between the germline ends. The CDR3 protein is CASSQDYGTRPYRELFF. DNA for the CDR3: TGCGCCAGCAGCCAAGATTACGGGACGAGACCCTACCGGGAGCTGTTTTTT.

This clone was picked up a small number of times. V is TRBV12-3 or TRBV12-4 and J is TRBJ2-5, with D maybe TRBD2 (6 bases). V dropped 3 bases and J dropped 5 bases, with 10 bases sitting between them. The CDR3 covers 13 residues. The CDR3 spells CASSLGGLETQYF. The CDR3 DNA is TGTGCCAGCAGTTTGGGGGGTTTGGAGACCCAGTACTTC.

The chain recombines TRBV28 with TRBJ1-1; D might be TRBD1 (5 bases). V was trimmed by 3 bases and J by 8 bases, leaving 19 bases between them. The CDR3 totals 15 residues. CDR1 and CDR2 from the germline V gene are MDHEN and SYDVKM. CDR3 region: CASSFRGPSTIEAFF. CDR3 nucleotide sequence: TGTGCCAGCAGTTTCCGGGGACCATCCACTATAGAAGCTTTCTTT.

This rearrangement joins TRBV9 to TRBJ2-4; the D call may be TRBD1 or TRBD2 (5 bases each). Germline CDR1 is SGDLS and CDR2 is YYNGEE. Trimming removed 3 bases at V and 5 bases at J, with 15 bases between. There are 15 residues in the CDR3. CDR3 in amino acids: CASSAGGMGENIQYF. For the CDR3, the DNA is TGTGCCAGCAGCGCTGGGGGAATGGGCGAAAACATTCAGTACTTC.